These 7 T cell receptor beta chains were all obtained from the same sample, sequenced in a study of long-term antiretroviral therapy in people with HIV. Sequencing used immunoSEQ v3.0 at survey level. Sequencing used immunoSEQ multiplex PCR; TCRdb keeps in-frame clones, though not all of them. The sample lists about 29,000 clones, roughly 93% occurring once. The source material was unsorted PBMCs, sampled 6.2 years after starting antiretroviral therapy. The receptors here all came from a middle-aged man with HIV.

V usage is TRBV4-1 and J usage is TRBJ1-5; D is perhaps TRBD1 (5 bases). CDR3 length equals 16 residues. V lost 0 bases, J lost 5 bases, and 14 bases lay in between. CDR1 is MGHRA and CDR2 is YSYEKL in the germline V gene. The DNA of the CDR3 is TGCGCCAGCAGCCAAGATCGGGGCTCGAGTCATCAGCCCCAGCATTTT. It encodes CASSQDRGSSHQPQHF.

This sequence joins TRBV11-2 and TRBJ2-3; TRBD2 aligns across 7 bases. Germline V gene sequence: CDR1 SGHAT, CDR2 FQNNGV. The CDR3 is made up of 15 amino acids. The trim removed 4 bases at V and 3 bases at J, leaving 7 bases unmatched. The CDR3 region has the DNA TGTGCCAGCAGCTCCCTGACGGGAGGAACAGATACGCAGTATTTT. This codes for CASSSLTGGTDTQYF.

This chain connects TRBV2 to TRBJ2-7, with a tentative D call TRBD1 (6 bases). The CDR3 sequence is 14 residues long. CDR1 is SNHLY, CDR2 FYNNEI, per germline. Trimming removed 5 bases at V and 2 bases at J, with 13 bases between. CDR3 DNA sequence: TGTGCCAGCAGTAGACAGGCCTCACCCTACGAGCAGTACTTC. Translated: CASSRQASPYEQYF.

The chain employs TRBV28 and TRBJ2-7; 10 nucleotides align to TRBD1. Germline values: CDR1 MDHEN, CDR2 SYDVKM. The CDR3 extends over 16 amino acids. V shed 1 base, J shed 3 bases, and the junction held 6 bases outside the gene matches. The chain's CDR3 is CASSLFRQGARYEQYF. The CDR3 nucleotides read TGTGCCAGCAGTTTATTTCGACAGGGGGCTCGCTACGAGCAGTACTTC.

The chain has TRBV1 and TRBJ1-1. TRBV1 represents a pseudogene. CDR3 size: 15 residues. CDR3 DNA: TGCACCAGCAGCCAACTTCCCCGTCCTTCGACTGAAGCTTTCTTT. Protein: CTSSQLPRPSTEAFF.

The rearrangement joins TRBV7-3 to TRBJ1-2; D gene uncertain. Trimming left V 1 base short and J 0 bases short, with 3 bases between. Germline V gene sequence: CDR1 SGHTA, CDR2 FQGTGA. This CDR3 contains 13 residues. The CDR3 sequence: CASSLNPNYGYTF. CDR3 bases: TGTGCCAGCAGCTTAAACCCTAACTATGGCTACACCTTC.

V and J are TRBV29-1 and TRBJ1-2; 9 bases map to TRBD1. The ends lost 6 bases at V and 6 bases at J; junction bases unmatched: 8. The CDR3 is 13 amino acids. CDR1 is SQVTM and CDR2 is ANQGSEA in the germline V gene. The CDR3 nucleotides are TGCAGCGTCACCGGGACAGGGAAAGATGGCTACACCTTC. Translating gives CSVTGTGKDGYTF.